This is a list of T cell receptor beta chains from one sample in a study of brain T cells in children with intractable seizures. TCRdb keeps only in-frame clones here, not all; method: immunoSEQ multiplex PCR. The table lists roughly 80,000 clones, about 93% of them singletons. The material was peripheral blood, obtained at surgery. The receptors were sampled from a girl aged 2-10 years with Rasmussen encephalitis and intractable seizures. Each CDR3 is given with its conserved first and last residue. D genes are given only for firm matches. Not all rows give a size; the values are once, few, many and, for expanded clones, a class.

TRBV5-1	TRBJ2-2	.	.	CASSLAITGELFF	TGCGCCAGCAGCTTGGCTATCACCGGGGAGCTGTTTTTT
TRBV6-1	TRBJ1-2	.	.	CASSEAENRRNGYTF	TGTGCCAGCAGTGAAGCGGAAAATCGACGTAATGGCTACACCTTC
TRBV30	TRBJ2-1	TRBD2	.	CAWSVGPLAGDSMVFNEQFF	TGTGCCTGGAGTGTTGGGCCCTTAGCGGGAGATTCGATGGTTTTCAATGAGCAGTTCTTC
TRBV24-1	TRBJ1-5	.	few	CATSGQNNQPQHF	TGTGCCACCAGTGGGCAGAATAATCAGCCCCAGCATTTT
TRBV18	TRBJ1-1	.	few	CASSPPQDSEAFF	TGTGCCAGCTCACCGCCTCAGGACAGTGAAGCTTTCTTT
TRBV4-1	TRBJ2-7	TRBD1	.	CASSQERARGPSYEQYF	TGCGCCAGCAGCCAAGAAAGGGCCAGGGGGCCTTCCTACGAGCAGTACTTC
TRBV19	TRBJ2-1	.	.	CASSIVEVSHEQFF	TGTGCCAGTAGTATTGTCGAGGTATCACATGAGCAGTTCTTC
TRBV4-1	TRBJ1-1	.	.	CASSKSVNTEAFF	TGCGCCAGCAGCAAGTCGGTGAACACTGAAGCTTTCTTT
TRBV5-1	TRBJ1-1	.	.	CASSLGQGQGTEAFF	TGCGCCAGCAGCTTGGGGCAGGGGCAGGGCACTGAAGCTTTCTTT
TRBV30	TRBJ2-5	.	.	CAWSRRGETQYF	TGTGCCTGGAGCCGCCGGGGGGAGACCCAGTACTTC
TRBV7-9	TRBJ2-2	.	.	CASSSDREAGELFF	TGTGCCAGCAGCTCCGACAGGGAGGCCGGGGAGCTGTTTTTT
TRBV14	TRBJ1-4	.	.	CASSPTPRGAAQTNEKLFF	TGTGCCAGCAGCCCGACGCCTAGGGGGGCCGCCCAAACTAATGAAAAACTGTTTTTT
TRBV12-5	TRBJ2-7	.	.	CASGLVMGALSYEQYF	TGTGCTAGTGGTTTGGTAATGGGGGCTCTCTCCTACGAGCAGTACTTC
TRBV12-3/TRBV12-4	TRBJ1-4	.	.	CASKDSAHEKLFF	TGTGCCAGCAAGGACAGCGCCCATGAAAAACTGTTTTTT
TRBV9	TRBJ1-2	.	once	CASSVGGTNYGYTF	TGTGCCAGCAGCGTAGGGGGTACTAACTATGGCTACACCTTC
TRBV28	TRBJ2-6	TRBD1	.	CASAIRGQASSGANVLTF	TGTGCCAGCGCTATTCGGGGACAGGCGAGCTCTGGGGCCAACGTCCTGACTTTC
TRBV14	TRBJ1-4	.	.	CASSQDRGINEKLFF	TGTGCCAGCAGCCAAGATCGGGGCATTAATGAAAAACTGTTTTTT
TRBV12-5	TRBJ1-1	.	.	CASGLVFQVNTEAFF	TGTGCTAGTGGTTTGGTATTTCAGGTTAACACTGAAGCTTTCTTT
TRBV7-2	TRBJ2-4	TRBD1	once	CASSLTGQGLAKNIQYF	TGTGCCAGCAGCTTAACCGGACAGGGTCTAGCCAAAAACATTCAGTACTTC
TRBV5-5	TRBJ1-1	.	.	CASSSRNTGSYTEAFF	TGTGCCAGCAGCTCACGTAATACAGGTAGTTACACTGAAGCTTTCTTT
TRBV21-1	TRBJ2-7	.	.	CASSNQGMREQYF	TGTGCCAGCAGCAATCAGGGAATGCGGGAGCAGTACTTC
TRBV19	TRBJ2-1	.	.	CASSTGVWDEQFF	TGTGCCAGTAGTACAGGGGTGTGGGATGAGCAGTTCTTC
TRBV2	TRBJ1-1	.	.	CASSERPYAEAFF	TGTGCCAGCAGTGAACGACCGTACGCTGAAGCTTTCTTT
TRBV19	TRBJ1-4	.	.	CASSNQPTNEKLFF	TGTGCCAGTAGTAACCAACCAACTAATGAAAAACTGTTTTTT
TRBV18	TRBJ1-6	.	.	CASSSSSYNSPLHF	TGTGCCAGCTCGTCAAGCTCCTATAATTCACCCCTCCACTTT
TRBV27	TRBJ2-7	.	.	CASSGSGRGYEQYF	TGTGCCAGCAGTGGATCCGGACGGGGCTACGAGCAGTACTTC
TRBV28	TRBJ1-2	.	.	CASSSRTSPVNYGYTF	TGTGCCAGCAGTTCAAGGACATCGCCGGTGAACTATGGCTACACCTTC
TRBV28	TRBJ1-6	.	.	CASSRVTGNNSPLHF	TGTGCCAGCAGTCGGGTAACAGGGAATAATTCACCCCTCCACTTT
TRBV28	TRBJ1-5	.	.	CASSYGGPGQPQHF	TGTGCCAGCAGTTACGGCGGGCCCGGGCAGCCCCAGCATTTT
TRBV6-6	TRBJ1-5	TRBD1	.	CASTWDSSNQPQHF	TGTGCCAGCACTTGGGACAGCTCCAATCAGCCCCAGCATTTT
TRBV29-1	TRBJ1-1	.	.	CSVEGRQGNTEAFF	TGCAGCGTTGAAGGCCGGCAGGGAAACACTGAAGCTTTCTTT